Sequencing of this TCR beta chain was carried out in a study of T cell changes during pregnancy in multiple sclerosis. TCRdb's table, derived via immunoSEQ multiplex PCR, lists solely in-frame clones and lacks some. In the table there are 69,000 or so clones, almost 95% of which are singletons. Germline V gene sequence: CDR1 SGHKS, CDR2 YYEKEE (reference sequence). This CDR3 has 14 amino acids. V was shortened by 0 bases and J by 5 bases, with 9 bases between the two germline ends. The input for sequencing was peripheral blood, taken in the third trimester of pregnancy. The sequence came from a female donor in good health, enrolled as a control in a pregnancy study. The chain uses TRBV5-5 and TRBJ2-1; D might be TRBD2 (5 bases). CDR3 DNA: TGTGCCAGCAGCTTGGGTAGGGAGAACAATGAGCAGTTCTTC. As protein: CASSLGRENNEQFF.